This TCR beta chain was recovered during a study of T cells in Graves' hyperthyroidism and ophthalmopathy. Regarding the study as a whole: Blood also contained most expanded thyroid clonotypes above 0.001.

This CDR3 is built from 12 residues. V lost 4 bases, J lost 14 bases, and 9 bases stayed unmatched. Looked up from germline, CDR1 is SGHRS and CDR2 is YFSETQ. Diagnostic decisions used clinical symptoms, serum thyroxine and TRAb, thyroid ultrasound and orbital computed tomography. There are a few counts of this clonotype. Its target is not known. Amplified TCR beta CDR3 regions came from RNA transcripts. The HTBI primer set served for first-round RT-PCR of the TCR CDR3. TCRdb reanalysed the multiplex PCR reads using MiXCR and keeps one entry per CDR3 protein. The sample holds 350,000 or so distinct CDR3 sequences, about 18% seen once.

V usage is TRBV5-1 and J usage is TRBJ2-1; TRBD1 matches 7 bases. Sequencing input: blood. The sequence was collected from a woman in her twenties or thirties with Graves' hyperthyroidism that later progressed to Graves' ophthalmopathy. In DNA form, the CDR3 reads TGCGCCAGCAGCCCTAACGGACAGGCGGAGTTCTTC. It yields the protein CASSPNGQAEFF.